A single T cell receptor beta chain is shown here with its context. This sample was included in a study of blood T cell repertoires in COVID-19. Study information: T cells, B-cell-depleted T cells, or PBMCs provided the cDNA or gDNA that served as material.

Here immunoSEQ multiplex PCR was the method, and the copy in TCRdb shows in-frame clones only, minus some. The data show just over 300,000 clones, about nine tenths seen once. Germline assignment: CDR1 GTSNPN and CDR2 SVGIG (reference sequence). The CDR3 totals 12 residues. V lost 5 bases to trimming and J lost 5 bases; unmatched junction nucleotides: 2. The V gene is TRBV30, the J gene TRBJ1-5, with 8 bases that match TRBD1. Specimen: PBMCs or T cells enriched from blood (not recorded which). The receptor was isolated from a man aged 25-40 years who had recovered from COVID-19. CDR3 sequence (DNA): TGTGCCTGGGCAGGGGGCCATCAGCCCCAGCATTTT. Amino acid sequence: CAWAGGHQPQHF.